This TCR beta chain originates from a study of T cell responses to AZD1222 COVID-19 vaccine. Pooling of second doses given at about 4 or about 12 weeks was done. A word on this clone: Its target is unknown.

Profiled with immunoSEQ multiplex PCR; TCRdb holds only in-frame clones, not every one. Of approximately 80,000 clones listed, over 75% are singletons. Study-level results: Females outnumbered males among donors, who were mostly white British; clonal diversity was possibly underestimated. The study sampled repertoires only after the peak T cell response. Researchers report vaccine-associated CD4 TCRs spanning spike, with dominance at 160-218 and 743-854.

V was trimmed by 6 bases and J by 8 bases, leaving 19 bases between them. This CDR3 comprises 14 residues. Germline V gene lookup returns CDR1 SGHDN and CDR2 FVKESK. The chain carries TRBV14 and TRBJ1-2; D remains ambiguous. The sample consisted of peripheral blood, taken 28 days after the second AZD1222 dose. The receptor comes from an adult who received the AZD1222 COVID-19 vaccine. This CDR3 reads CASSYNQFQYGYTF. CDR3 nucleotides: TGTGCCAGCAGTTACAACCAGTTCCAGTACGGCTACACCTTC.